This T cell receptor beta chain is from a study of response to subunit inactivated influenza vaccine. Comment on this clonotype: Its target is not known.

Each CDR3 protein is one row after TCRdb ran MiXCR on the RT-PCR reads. The data contain some 500,000 distinct CDR3 sequences, over 10% of them seen just once; the ten biggest clones take up roughly 13%. The V end lost 4 bases, the J end lost 5 bases, and 18 bases lay between the germline ends. The CDR3 covers 15 residues. Per germline, CDR1 SGHRS and CDR2 YFSETQ. Study-wide points: It was suggested by the authors that few new T cells are recruited by each seasonal influenza vaccination.

The input for sequencing was PBMCs from blood, taken about 40 days after vaccination. This TCR came from a man aged 45-65 years who received an inactivated influenza vaccine. The chain recombines TRBV5-1 with TRBJ1-2, with a tentative D call TRBD1 (6 bases). For the CDR3, the DNA is TGCGCCAGCAGCCCTTCGGGGGGGGCCGAGTATGGCTACACCTTC. It is translated as CASSPSGGAEYGYTF.